This TCR beta chain was observed in a study of CD8+CD57+ T cells in acquired aplastic anemia. Individuals selected for sequencing had exhibited CD8+CD57+ cell expansion on flow cytometry. This CDR3 has 15 amino acids. V dropped 0 bases and J dropped 5 bases, with 14 bases sitting between them. CDR1 is LNHNV and CDR2 is YYDKDF in the germline V gene (reference sequence). About this clonotype itself: The antigen remains undetermined.

Genomic DNA acted as the template from which TCR beta VDJ combination and CDR3 sequence profiling were carried out. TCRdb processed the reads anew with MiXCR; each CDR3 protein has one entry. The repertoire holds some 170,000 distinct CDR3 sequences, with roughly three fifths as singletons. Whole-study findings and limits: Patients did not significantly differ from controls in CD8+ Simpson's diversity.

This receptor was taken from a human donor with aplastic anemia. The chain carries TRBV15 and TRBJ2-7, with a possible D match to TRBD2 (6 bases). The sample consisted of sorted CD4+, CD8+, or CD8+CD57+ T cells (not recorded which) from PBMCs. The CDR3 reads CATSRDGGRLHEQYF. The DNA of the CDR3 is TGTGCCACCAGCAGAGATGGTGGGAGGCTCCACGAGCAGTACTTC.